This TCR beta chain emerged from a study of Graves' ophthalmopathy and Graves' hyperthyroidism. Germline lookup yields CDR1 SGHTA and CDR2 FQGNSA. The ends lost 5 bases at V and 2 bases at J; junction bases unmatched: 6. This CDR3 spans 15 amino acids. For repertoire sequencing, the TCR beta CDR3 regions were amplified from RNA transcripts. First-round RT-PCR relied on HTBI primers, and a second-round multiplex PCR came next. TCRdb re-called the multiplex PCR reads with MiXCR, one entry per CDR3 protein. The sample has about 390,000 distinct CDR3 sequences; roughly 15% are singletons. The sequenced material came from peripheral blood. The chain uses TRBV7-2 and TRBJ2-7, with 10 bases matching TRBD2. The TCR was taken from a woman aged 18-29 years with stable Graves' hyperthyroidism. DNA for the CDR3: TGTGCCAGCAGCCTCAGCGGGGGGGCAGCCTACGAGCAGTACTTC. Encoded protein: CASSLSGGAAYEQYF. Variable domain in full (rest from reference TRBV7-2 and TRBJ2-7): GAGVSQSPSNKVTEKGKDVELRCDPISGHTALYWYRQSLGQGLEFLIYFQGNSAPDKSGLPSDRFSAERTGGSVSTLTIQRTQQEDSAVYLCASSLSGGAAYEQYFGPGTRLTVT.